The sequence of this T cell receptor (beta chain) was determined in a study of T cell repertoires in cytomegalovirus infection. TCRdb analysed the reads with MiXCR anew, one entry per CDR3 protein. The sample includes some 160,000 distinct CDR3 sequences, 17% of them seen just once. This clonotype was detected a few times. V lost 6 bases to trimming and J lost 3 bases, with 18 bases between them. The germline CDR1 and CDR2 sequences are MNHEY and SVGEGT. The CDR3 sequence is 15 residues long. The chain employs TRBV6-2 or TRBV6-3 and TRBJ2-7, with D possibly being TRBD1 (5 bases). Material: CD8+ T cells from PBMCs. The TCR comes from a human donor in good health (CMV status not recorded). Some clones in this sample may be carry-over from other donors' samples. DNA of the CDR3: TGTGCCAGCAGCTTAAGAAATCTAGGGGTCTACGAGCAGTACTTC. Its protein product is CASSLRNLGVYEQYF.